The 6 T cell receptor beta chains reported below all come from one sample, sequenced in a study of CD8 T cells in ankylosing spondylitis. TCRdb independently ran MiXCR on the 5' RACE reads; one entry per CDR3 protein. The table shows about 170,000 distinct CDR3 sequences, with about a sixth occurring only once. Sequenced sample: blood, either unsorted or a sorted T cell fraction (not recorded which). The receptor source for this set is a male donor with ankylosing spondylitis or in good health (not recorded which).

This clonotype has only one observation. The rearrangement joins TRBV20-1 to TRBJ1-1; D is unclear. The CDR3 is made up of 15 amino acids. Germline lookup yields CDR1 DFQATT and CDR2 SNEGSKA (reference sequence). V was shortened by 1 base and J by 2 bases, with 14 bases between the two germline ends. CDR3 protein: CSARVASRGNTEAFF. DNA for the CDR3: TGCAGTGCTAGAGTGGCCTCGCGGGGTAACACTGAAGCTTTCTTT.

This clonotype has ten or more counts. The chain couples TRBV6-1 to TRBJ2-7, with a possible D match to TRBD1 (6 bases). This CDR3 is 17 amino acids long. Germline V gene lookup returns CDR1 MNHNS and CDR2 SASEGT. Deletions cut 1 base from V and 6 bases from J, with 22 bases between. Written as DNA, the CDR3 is TGTGCCAGCAGTGAAGGACTTTTACGGGACAATCGTCTCGAGCAGTACTTC. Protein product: CASSEGLLRDNRLEQYF.

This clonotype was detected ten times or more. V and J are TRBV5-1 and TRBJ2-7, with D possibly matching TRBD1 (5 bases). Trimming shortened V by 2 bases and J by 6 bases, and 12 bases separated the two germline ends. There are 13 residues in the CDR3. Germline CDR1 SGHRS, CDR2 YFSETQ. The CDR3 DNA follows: TGCGCCAGCAGCTTAGCAGGGATCGGCGAGCAGTACTTC. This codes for CASSLAGIGEQYF.

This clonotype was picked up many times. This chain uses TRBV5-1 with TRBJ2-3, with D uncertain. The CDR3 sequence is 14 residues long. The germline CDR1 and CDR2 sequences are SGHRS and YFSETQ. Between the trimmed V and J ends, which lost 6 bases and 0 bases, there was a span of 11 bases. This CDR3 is CASTPFGSTDTQYF. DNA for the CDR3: TGCGCCAGCACCCCCTTCGGGAGCACAGATACGCAGTATTTT.

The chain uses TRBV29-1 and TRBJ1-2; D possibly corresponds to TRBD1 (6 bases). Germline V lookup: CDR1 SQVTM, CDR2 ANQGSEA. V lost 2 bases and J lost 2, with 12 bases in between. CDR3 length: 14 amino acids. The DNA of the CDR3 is TGCAGCGTTGAAACCGCCGGGACAAACTATGGCTACACCTTC. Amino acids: CSVETAGTNYGYTF.

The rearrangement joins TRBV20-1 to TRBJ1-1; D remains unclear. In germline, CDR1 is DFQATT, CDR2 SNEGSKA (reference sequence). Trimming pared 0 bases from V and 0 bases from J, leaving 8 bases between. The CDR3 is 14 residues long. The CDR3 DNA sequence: TGCAGTGCTAGAGATAGCCCTGTGAACACTGAAGCTTTCTTT. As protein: CSARDSPVNTEAFF.